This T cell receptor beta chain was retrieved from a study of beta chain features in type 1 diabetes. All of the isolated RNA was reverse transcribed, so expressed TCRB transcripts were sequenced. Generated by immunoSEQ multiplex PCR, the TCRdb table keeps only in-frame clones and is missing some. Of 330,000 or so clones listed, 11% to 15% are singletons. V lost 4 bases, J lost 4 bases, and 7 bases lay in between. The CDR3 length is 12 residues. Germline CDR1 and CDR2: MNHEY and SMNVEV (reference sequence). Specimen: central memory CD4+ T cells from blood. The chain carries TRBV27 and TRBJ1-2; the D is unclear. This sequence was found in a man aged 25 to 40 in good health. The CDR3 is CASSYAGYGYTF. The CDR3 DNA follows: TGTGCCAGCAGTTACGCGGGCTATGGCTACACCTTC.